Following are 15 T cell receptor beta chains from one sample sequenced in a study of T cell clonality in common variable immunodeficiency. Broader study findings: Common variable immunodeficiency TCR beta sequences reportedly had fewer deletions and N-nucleotide insertions.

Their recognized antigens are unknown. Some clones are missing from TCRdb's copy, which holds only in-frame ones; the method was immunoSEQ multiplex PCR. The sample shows about 34,000 clones, no singletons; the ten largest hold 25% to 30%. Sequences were obtained from peripheral blood mononuclear cells. These receptors all stem from a human donor with common variable immunodeficiency.

This clone was found many times. Coverage ceases 3 residues before the CDR3 finishes, and the germline J gene fills in the end. This rearrangement joins TRBV6-1 to TRBJ2-2; 10 positions agree with TRBD2. The V gene's germline CDR1 is MNHNS and CDR2 SASEGT. Unmatched junction bases numbered 9, after V lost 2 bases and J lost 6 bases. CDR3 length equals 17 residues. The part of the CDR3 DNA that was read is TGTGCCAGCAGTGAACTAGCGGGAGACGGGGTAGCCGGGGAG. Translated, it gives CASSELAGDGVAGE. The CDR3 in full is CASSELAGDGVAGELFF.

This clone was seen ten or more times. The read terminates 3 residues ahead of where the CDR3 ends, so the germline J gene completes it. The J gene is TRBJ2-7, the V gene TRBV19; TRBD2 aligns across 9 bases. This CDR3 has 15 residues. Germline trimming cut 9 bases from V and 0 bases from J; bases unmatched to any gene: 9. Per the germline V gene, CDR1 is LNHDA and CDR2 is SQIVND (reference sequence). CDR3 amino acids: CASQDLSGSSYEQYF. CDR3 DNA (partial): TGTGCCAGCCAAGACCTTAGCGGGAGCTCCTACGAG.

This clone was detected ten times or more. The read ends 3 residues shy of where the CDR3 ends; the end is completed using the germline J gene. V usage is TRBV5-1 and J usage is TRBJ1-1; a possible D gene is TRBD1 (6 bases). This CDR3 comprises 13 residues. V lost 7 bases, J lost 1 base, and 11 bases lay in between. Germline-derived CDR1 and CDR2 are SGHRS and YFSETQ. CDR3 region: CASGGGSNTEAFF. CDR3 bases read: TGCGCCAGCGGAGGGGGTTCGAACACTGAA.

This clone occurred a few times. From the germline J gene comes the end of the CDR3, since the read stops 3 residues before it. This sequence joins TRBV18 and TRBJ2-5; TRBD2 matches at 7 bases. Germline V CDR1 and CDR2: KGHSH, LQKENI. With 3 bases clipped from V and 5 bases from J, the junction kept 6 bases outside the gene matches. The CDR3 has 14 residues. The CDR3 bases that were read are TGTGCCAGCTCACCCAGACTAGCAGGGGAGACC. It encodes CASSPRLAGET. From start to end, the CDR3 is CASSPRLAGETQYF.

Only a few counts were recorded for this clone. CDR3 DNA (partial): TGTGCCAGCAGCTTACCGAATGAG. Its translation: CASSLPNE. From start to end, the CDR3 is CASSLPNEQFF. The chain couples TRBV7-9 to TRBJ2-1, with D hard to call. The read terminates 3 residues ahead of where the CDR3 ends, so the germline J gene completes it. V was trimmed by 2 bases and J by 7 bases, leaving 3 bases between them. Germline V gene data show CDR1 as SEHNR and CDR2 as FQNEAQ (reference sequence). The CDR3 is made up of 11 amino acids. The full variable domain, rest sourced from reference TRBV7-9 and TRBJ2-1, is DTGVSQNPRHKITKRGQNVTFRCDPISEHNRLYWYRQTLGQGPEFLTYFQNEAQLEKSRLLSDRFSAERPKGSFSTLEIQRTEQGDSAMYLCASSLPNEQFFGPGTRLTVL.

This clone was detected only a few times. Incomplete CDR3 DNA: TGTGCCAGCAGCGTATACAGGGCGATTAATGAAAAA. It is translated as CASSVYRAINEK. From start to end, the CDR3 is CASSVYRAINEKLFF. J is TRBJ1-4 and V is TRBV7-9; D might be TRBD1 (6 bases). The read ends 3 residues before the CDR3 terminus; that terminus is restored from the germline J gene. The CDR3 length is 15 residues. V lost 5 bases, J lost 4 bases, and 14 bases lay in between. Germline CDR1 reads SEHNR; CDR2 reads FQNEAQ (reference sequence). Variable domain in full (rest from reference TRBV7-9 and TRBJ1-4): DTGVSQNPRHKITKRGQNVTFRCDPISEHNRLYWYRQTLGQGPEFLTYFQNEAQLEKSRLLSDRFSAERPKGSFSTLEIQRTEQGDSAMYLCASSVYRAINEKLFFGSGTQLSVL.

With regard to this clone: The read ends 3 residues before the CDR3 terminus; that terminus is restored from the germline J gene. The J gene is TRBJ1-5, the V gene TRBV30, with unresolved D. Germline V gene lookup returns CDR1 GTSNPN and CDR2 SVGIG (reference sequence). V lost 2 bases and J lost 5, with 16 bases in between. The CDR3 totals 15 residues. The CDR3 bases that were read are TGTGCCTGGAGTAGCCGATTAGGAGGGTATCAGCCC. It codes for CAWSSRLGGYQP. The complete CDR3 sequence is CAWSSRLGGYQPQHF. Based on the CDR3 plus reference TRBV30 and TRBJ1-5, the full variable domain is SQTIHQWPATLVQPVGSPLSLECTVEGTSNPNLYWYRQAAGRGLQLLFYSVGIGQISSEVPQNLSASRPQDRQFILSSKKLLLSDSGFYLCAWSSRLGGYQPQHFGDGTRLSIL.

There are a few counts of this clone. CDR3 DNA (partial): TGTGCCAGTAGTATAACAGGACTAGCTACGACAGATACG. Translated, it gives CASSITGLATTDT. The full CDR3 protein is CASSITGLATTDTQYF. This rearrangement joins TRBV19 to TRBJ2-3; 8 bases are shared with TRBD2. The DNA ends 3 residues before the CDR3 does, and the rest of the CDR3 is filled in from the germline J gene. V shed 2 bases, J shed 3 bases, and the junction held 7 bases outside the gene matches. CDR1 and CDR2 from the germline V gene are LNHDA and SQIVND (reference sequence). The CDR3 consists of 16 residues.

Note on this clone: The read finishes 3 residues shy of the CDR3 end, and the germline J gene is used to complete it. The genes are TRBV19 and TRBJ2-3, with 11 bases lining up with TRBD2. CDR3 length equals 18 residues. CDR1 and CDR2 from the germline V gene are LNHDA and SQIVND (reference sequence). Losses at the gene ends were 6 bases for V and 0 bases for J; bases not matched to a gene: 11. Here the CDR3 reads CASSRRLAGWASTDTQYF. CDR3 DNA, as far as it was read: TGTGCCAGTAGCCGAAGACTAGCGGGATGGGCTAGCACAGATACG. The full variable domain, with the rest looked up from reference TRBV19 and TRBJ2-3, is DGGITQSPKYLFRKEGQNVTLSCEQNLNHDAMYWYRQDPGQGLRLIYYSQIVNDFQKGDIAEGYSVSREKKESFPLTVTSAQKNPTAFYLCASSRRLAGWASTDTQYFGPGTRLTVL.

Ten or more counts support this clone. The read comes to an end 3 residues before the CDR3 does, leaving the germline J gene to fill in the end. The chain has TRBV20-1 and TRBJ2-5; D is ambiguous. This CDR3 region has 13 residues. V shed 3 bases and J shed 1 base, with 9 bases lying between them. CDR1 and CDR2 (germline): DFQATT, SNEGSKA (reference sequence). The sequenced CDR3 bases are TGCAGTGCTAGGAGGCCGTTCCAAGAGACC. This gives the protein CSARRPFQET. The full CDR3 reads CSARRPFQETQYF.

In this sample, this clone turned up many times. From the germline J gene comes the end of the CDR3, since the read stops 3 residues before it. The rearrangement links TRBV18 to TRBJ2-1; 8 bases match TRBD2. There are 14 residues in the CDR3. CDR1 and CDR2 (germline): KGHSH, LQKENI. After removal of 2 bases from V and 6 bases from J, the junction contained 3 bases not matched to a gene. This CDR3 is CASSPGTSSNEQFF. The CDR3 DNA, read in part, is TGTGCCAGCTCACCAGGGACTAGTTCCAATGAG.

A remark on this clone: The CDR3 end lies 3 residues beyond the end of the read and is filled in from the germline J gene. The rearrangement uses TRBV18 and TRBJ2-7, with 8 bases fitting TRBD2. The CDR3 runs 15 residues. CDR1 is KGHSH, CDR2 LQKENI, per germline. V lost 5 bases, J lost 3 bases, and 9 bases stayed unmatched. The CDR3 is CASSKAGALGYEQYF. The sequenced part of the CDR3 DNA is TGTGCCAGCTCAAAAGCGGGAGCTCTTGGCTACGAG.

This clone was counted at least ten times. The CDR3 end is not reached by the read, which stops 3 residues before it; the germline J gene fills it in. This chain joins TRBV29-1 and TRBJ2-7; 12 nucleotides align to TRBD1. V trimming: 7 bases; J trimming: 4 bases; junction bases outside the gene matches: 8. The CDR3 covers 14 residues. Germline loops: CDR1 SQVTM, CDR2 ANQGSEA. The CDR3 DNA, read in part, is TGCAGCGCCGGGGACAGGGGGCTTACTTACGAG. This encodes CSAGDRGLTYE. The entire CDR3 is CSAGDRGLTYEQYF.

This clone was observed many times. The read ends 3 residues early relative to the CDR3; the germline J gene fills the gap. The gene calls are TRBV5-1 and TRBJ1-2; possibly TRBD1 for D (5 bases). V gave up 2 bases and J gave up 5 bases, with 16 bases separating them. The germline V gene has CDR1 SGHRS and CDR2 YFSETQ. This CDR3 has 15 amino acids. CDR3 protein: CASSLDAGGNYGYTF. The sequenced part of the CDR3 DNA is TGCGCCAGCAGCTTAGATGCGGGGGGGAATTATGGC.

There are many counts of this clone. Read sequence stops 3 residues before the CDR3 end, and the germline J gene provides the missing end. This rearrangement joins TRBV28 to TRBJ2-7; 12 nucleotides agree with TRBD2. V was clipped by 6 bases and J by 3 bases; unmatched bases: 9. The CDR3 extends over 16 amino acids. Germline loops: CDR1 MDHEN, CDR2 SYDVKM. CDR3 DNA (partial): TGTGCCAGCAGCGCCTTAGGACTAGCGGGATTCTACGAG. It translates to CASSALGLAGFYE. The entire CDR3 protein reads CASSALGLAGFYEQYF. Based on the CDR3 plus reference TRBV28 and TRBJ2-7, the full variable domain is DVKVTQSSRYLVKRTGEKVFLECVQDMDHENMFWYRQDPGLGLRLIYFSYDVKMKEKGDIPEGYSVSREKKERFSLILESASTNQTSMYLCASSALGLAGFYEQYFGPGTRLTVT.